The sequence of this T cell receptor beta chain was determined in a study of PD-L1 blockade in urothelial cancer. A few counts support this clone. Libraries were prepared by immunoSEQ multiplex PCR; TCRdb keeps only in-frame clonotypes and omits some of them. Of around 62,000 clones listed, 88% are singletons. Looked up from germline, CDR1 is MNHNY and CDR2 is SVGAGI (reference sequence). The V and J ends lost 7 bases and 10 bases, in that order; junction bases with no gene match: 9. The CDR3 extends over 14 amino acids. Time point indicated: peripheral blood 6 weeks after treatment start. Sample: PBMCs, taken around atezolizumab (anti-PD-L1) treatment. The rearrangement joins TRBV6-6 to TRBJ1-4; 10 bases map to TRBD1. The clonotype comes from a man in his 60s with urothelial cancer. Here the CDR3 DNA reads TGTGCCAGCACTCAACGGGACAGGGGCGGAAAACTGTTTTTT. Protein: CASTQRDRGGKLFF.